This record concerns one TCR beta chain sequence. Only a few counts were recorded for this clone. Its cognate antigen has yet to be identified. It has no much larger one-base neighbor in the sample; base qualities were not kept. Trimming at the junction amounts to 6 bases on V and 0 bases on J, and the germline ends lie 6 bases apart. Reading from cysteine to phenylalanine, the CDR3 counts 12 amino acids. Left in the record is the CDR3 DNA by itself, 36 bases read in frame from the first base. Based on the germline V gene (reference sequence), the CDR1 and CDR2 sequences are LGHDT and YNNKEL. The data are from a study of blood T cell repertoires in COVID-19 (dated by TCRdb to 2020 to 2021). With regard to the full study: Samples from collaborators originated in the United States, Italy and Spain and spanned both the acute and convalescent phases of COVID-19. The material from the prospective study consisted of cDNA or gDNA derived from T cells, B-cell-depleted T cells, or PBMCs. Subjects who had been exposed to COVID-19, were actively infected with it, or had recovered from it provided the deeply sampled blood TCRbeta repertoires that made up the dataset. The repertoires were released in a freely available public database intended as a resource for research on the immune response to SARS-CoV-2. Samples were obtained from the ongoing ImmuneRACE study (first 160 participants) and from 950 to 1,500 subjects provided by 6 global collaborators. A de-identified subject ID, COVID-19 status, age in years and sex were almost always included in the sample metadata. Where HLA class I and class II types were available, the types were taken from metadata supplied by the sample provider, not from assay-based typing.

Whole blood was collected in K2EDTA tubes by collaborating institutions according to the institutions' own protocols. For TCRbeta analysis, collaborators shipped samples in one of three forms: frozen whole blood, isolated PBMCs, or DNA extracted from either of those sample types. TCRbeta CDR3 regions were amplified from genomic DNA using the immunoSEQ Assay, a bias-controlled multiplex PCR. Per the original workflow: The number of nucleated cells in each sample was estimated by amplification of reference gene primers within the assay. Sequence reads were collapsed and filtered to measure the absolute abundance of every unique TCRbeta CDR3 rearrangement. For each sample, productive Simpson clonality was calculated as the square root of Simpson's diversity index across productive rearrangements. TCRdb's version of the immuneACCESS table is confined to in-frame rearrangements and falls short of the full clone set. An unresolved V gene accounts for under half of the shortfall where checked; the remainder is of unknown origin. V, J and clone size were drawn from that table, and D and trimming were deduced from the DNA. This sample comprises some 31,000 clones, roughly 85% of them detected only once. Of the sample, under 9.5% is held by the ten largest clones.

General findings and caveats noted by the study authors: Clinical and demographic metadata were provided uncurated, with the amount varying by source and participant.

This TCR derives from an older man with active COVID-19. This sequence uses TRBV3-1 (or the pseudogene TRBV3-2) and TRBJ2-7, with no confidently assigned D gene. The sequencing sample was made of peripheral blood. The CDR3 amino acid sequence is: CASSHSSYEQYF. The DNA is as follows: TGTGCCAGCAGTCACAGCTCCTACGAGCAGTACTTC.